The 30 T cell receptor beta chains below all came from one sample that was sequenced in a study of T cell responses to AZD1222 COVID-19 vaccine. Repertoires were generated with immunoSEQ multiplex PCR, while TCRdb's copy carries only in-frame clones and drops some. The sample yields about 90,000 clones, roughly 88% seen once. Sequencing used peripheral blood, obtained on day 0 of AZD1222 vaccination. Receptor source: an adult in good health.

The rearrangement joins TRBV19 to TRBJ2-3; 13 bases agree with TRBD2. CDR1 and CDR2 (germline): LNHDA, SQIVND (reference sequence). The CDR3 loop spans 15 amino acids. Unmatched junction bases numbered 10, after V lost 10 bases and J lost 6 bases. CDR3 bases: TGTGCCACCGCCGGGACTAGCGGGATCATGGATACGCAGTATTTT. Its translation: CATAGTSGIMDTQYF.

For the CDR3, the DNA is TGTGCCAGCAGCTTTGGAGCGGCAAGCTCCTACAATGAGCAGTTCTTC. Encoded protein: CASSFGAASSYNEQFF. The chain combines TRBV5-4 with TRBJ2-1; D is possibly TRBD2 (5 bases). The germline V and J ends were trimmed by 2 bases and 0 bases, with 12 bases remaining between them. The CDR3 totals 16 residues. From germline, CDR1 is SGHNT and CDR2 YYREEE (reference sequence).

The chain couples TRBV5-1 to TRBJ2-5, with D hard to call. In germline, CDR1 is SGHRS, CDR2 YFSETQ. Trimming removed 0 bases from V and 6 bases from J, with 12 bases in between. CDR3 length: 14 amino acids. In nucleotides, the CDR3 is TGCGCCAGCAGCTTGGTTGCTCAGAGGCAGACCCAGTACTTC. Translation gives CASSLVAQRQTQYF.

The chain is built from TRBV10-2 and TRBJ1-6; D possibly corresponds to TRBD1 (6 bases). V was cut by 6 bases and J by 10 bases, with 16 bases left in between. The CDR3 has 14 amino acids. Germline V CDR1 and CDR2: WSHSY, SAAADI. The DNA for the CDR3 is TGCGCCAGCAGCTCACAGGGTATTGGCTCACCCCTCCACTTT. Translation gives CASSSQGIGSPLHF.

The chain combines TRBV12-5 with TRBJ1-1; D not certain. The CDR3 is made up of 12 amino acids. V lost 3 bases, J lost 11 bases, and 13 bases lay in between. Germline V lookup: CDR1 LGHNT, CDR2 FRNRAP. CDR3 coding DNA: TGTGCTAGTGGTTTATCTCGTGGAAGTGCTTTCTTT. This gives the protein CASGLSRGSAFF.

The chain is built from TRBV10-1 and TRBJ2-3; weak D call: TRBD2 (6 bases). This CDR3 region has 14 residues. Looked up from germline, CDR1 is WNHNN and CDR2 is SYGVQD (reference sequence). V was clipped by 6 bases and J by 3 bases, with 13 bases between them. CDR3 sequence: CASSVRRGTDTQYF. The CDR3 DNA reads as TGCGCCAGCAGCGTCAGGAGGGGAACAGATACGCAGTATTTT.

This chain uses TRBV25-1 with TRBJ2-1; D is perhaps TRBD1 (5 bases). V was shortened by 1 base and J by 0 bases, with 13 bases between the two germline ends. This CDR3 comprises 17 residues. Germline loops: CDR1 MGHDK, CDR2 SYGVNS. CDR3 loop: CASSELARGTSYNEQFF. The CDR3 DNA reads as TGTGCCAGCAGTGAATTAGCTAGGGGTACCTCCTACAATGAGCAGTTCTTC. The full variable domain, completed using reference TRBV25-1 and TRBJ2-1, is EADIYQTPRYLVIGTGKKITLECSQTMGHDKMYWYQQDPGMELHLIHYSYGVNSTEKGDLSSESTVSRIRTEHFPLTLESARPSHTSQYLCASSELARGTSYNEQFFGPGTRLTVL.

The V call is TRBV4-1, the J call TRBJ2-1; 11 bases align to TRBD2. The V gene's germline CDR1 is MGHRA and CDR2 YSYEKL. V lost 0 bases to trimming and J lost 8 bases; unmatched junction nucleotides: 12. The CDR3 extends over 18 amino acids. In DNA form, the CDR3 reads TGCGCCAGCAGCCAAGATCAAGTCACTAGCGGGAGTATCCATGAGCAGTTCTTC. Translation gives CASSQDQVTSGSIHEQFF.

The V gene is TRBV7-8, the J gene TRBJ1-6; D is unresolved. Trimming removed 1 base from V and 6 bases from J, with 10 bases in between. CDR3 size: 15 residues. Germline V gives CDR1 SGHVS, CDR2 FQNEAQ. Written as DNA, the CDR3 is TGTGCCAGCAGCTTAGACGGTGGAGGTAATTCACCCCTCCACTTT. As protein: CASSLDGGGNSPLHF.

The chain is built from TRBV19 and TRBJ2-1; 12 nucleotides match TRBD2. V shed 1 base, J shed 10 bases, and the junction held 5 bases outside the gene matches. The CDR3 has 15 residues. Per the germline V gene, CDR1 is LNHDA and CDR2 is SQIVND (reference sequence). The CDR3 region is CASSIGLAGVNEQFF. The CDR3, as DNA: TGTGCCAGTAGTATAGGACTAGCGGGAGTTAACGAGCAGTTCTTC.

This clone was recorded a few times. V and J are TRBV3-1 (or the pseudogene TRBV3-2) and TRBJ1-2; D possibly corresponds to TRBD1 (5 bases). The CDR3 consists of 14 residues. Germline values: CDR1 LGHDT, CDR2 YNNKEL (reference sequence). V was pared by 5 bases and J by 5 bases, with 15 bases between. CDR3 DNA: TGTGCCAGCAGCAGGGGCACTCTTAAGTATGGCTACACCTTC. Translating gives CASSRGTLKYGYTF.

The rearrangement links TRBV5-1 to TRBJ2-2; TRBD1 matches at 9 bases. The CDR3 has 15 amino acids. CDR1 is SGHRS and CDR2 is YFSETQ in the germline V gene. V dropped 4 bases and J dropped 3; count of bases not matched to a gene: 4. The CDR3 bases are TGCGCCAGCAGCGGGAGGACAGGGGACACCGGGGAGCTGTTTTTT. Encoded protein: CASSGRTGDTGELFF.

This sequence joins TRBV7-9 and TRBJ1-1; maybe TRBD1 (6 bases). CDR3 size: 16 residues. Trimming took off 5 bases at V and 1 base at J, with 17 bases between the two ends. Germline CDR1 SEHNR, CDR2 FQNEAQ (reference sequence). CDR3 DNA sequence: TGTGCCAGCAGCGTCAGACAGGTTTCGGCGAACACTGAAGCTTTCTTT. This sequence encodes CASSVRQVSANTEAFF.

This chain uses TRBV6-5 with TRBJ2-7, with D maybe TRBD2 (6 bases). Germline lookup yields CDR1 MNHEY and CDR2 SVGAGI. The CDR3 length is 14 residues. V gave up 4 bases and J gave up 6 bases, with 16 bases separating them. CDR3 region: CASSSYGGSTEQYF. Written as DNA, the CDR3 is TGTGCCAGCAGTTCCTATGGGGGGTCCACCGAGCAGTACTTC.

The chain links TRBV5-1 to TRBJ1-6; weak D call: TRBD1 (5 bases). Germline CDR1 is SGHRS and CDR2 is YFSETQ. The V and J ends lost 4 bases and 7 bases respectively, with 12 bases between them. There are 14 residues in the CDR3. The CDR3 is CASSPGTENSPLHF. CDR3 sequence (DNA): TGCGCCAGCAGCCCCGGGACGGAGAATTCACCCCTCCACTTT. Looking up the rest from reference TRBV5-1 and TRBJ1-6 gives the full variable domain: KAGVTQTPRYLIKTRGQQVTLSCSPISGHRSVSWYQQTPGQGLQFLFEYFSETQRNKGNFPGRFSGRQFSNSRSEMNVSTLELGDSALYLCASSPGTENSPLHFGNGTRLTVT.

The chain carries TRBV3-1 (or the pseudogene TRBV3-2) and TRBJ2-5, with 7 bases matching TRBD2. This CDR3 region has 13 residues. From germline, CDR1 is LGHDT and CDR2 YNNKEL (reference sequence). The ends lost 4 bases at V and 3 bases at J; junction bases unmatched: 2. The CDR3 sequence is CASSRLAEETQYF. CDR3 sequence (DNA): TGTGCCAGCAGCCGGCTAGCGGAAGAGACCCAGTACTTC.

The rearrangement links TRBV19 to TRBJ1-4; unclear D gene. V lost 0 bases and J 5 bases, leaving 16 bases between the germline ends. This CDR3 contains 17 residues. Germline assignment: CDR1 LNHDA and CDR2 SQIVND (reference sequence). CDR3 region: CASSIDLFVTENEKLFF. The CDR3 nucleotides read TGTGCCAGTAGTATAGATCTTTTTGTAACAGAAAATGAAAAACTGTTTTTT.

This rearrangement joins TRBV6-5 to TRBJ1-1, with D possibly being TRBD1 (6 bases). The CDR3 totals 13 residues. The V gene lost 10 bases and the J gene lost 5 bases, with 17 bases spanning the gap. From germline, CDR1 is MNHEY and CDR2 SVGAGI. CDR3 DNA sequence: TGTGCCACAATTAGGGGGGGGGAGACTGAAGCTTTCTTT. Its translation: CATIRGGETEAFF.

The CDR3 loop is CASGSGIFEQFF. The DNA for the CDR3 is TGTGCTAGTGGTAGCGGGATTTTTGAGCAGTTCTTC. The chain couples TRBV12-5 to TRBJ2-1, with 7 bases fitting TRBD2. Germline-derived CDR1 and CDR2 are LGHNT and FRNRAP. After removal of 5 bases from V and 9 bases from J, the junction contained 4 bases not matched to a gene. This CDR3 contains 12 residues.

The genes are TRBV21-1 and TRBJ2-5; the listed D gene, TRBD2, was not tested against the DNA. TRBV21-1 is flagged as a pseudogene. The CDR3 consists of 13 residues. The CDR3 sequence is CASSTGGGETQYF. The DNA for the CDR3 is TGTGCCAGCAGCACCGGGGGGGGCGAGACCCAGTACTTC.

The genes are TRBV19 and TRBJ1-1; D is uncertain. CDR3 size: 14 residues. Trimming took off 5 bases at V and 4 bases at J, with 14 bases between the two ends. CDR1 is LNHDA and CDR2 is SQIVND in the germline V gene (reference sequence). CDR3 protein: CASSETALSTEAFF. In DNA, the CDR3 is TGTGCCAGTAGTGAGACGGCCCTGAGCACTGAAGCTTTCTTT.

V and J are TRBV5-4 and TRBJ2-1, with TRBD2 matching 7 bases. The CDR3 contains 14 residues. The germline V gene has CDR1 SGHNT and CDR2 YYREEE (reference sequence). V was clipped by 3 bases and J by 10 bases; unmatched bases: 10. The CDR3 DNA sequence: TGTGCCAGCAGCTCAACGGGAGCGGGGAGCGAGCAGTTCTTC. Translating it yields CASSSTGAGSEQFF.

This chain links TRBV28 with TRBJ2-7; unclear D gene. The CDR3 covers 13 residues. Germline-derived CDR1 and CDR2 are MDHEN and SYDVKM. V lost 7 bases and J 0 bases, leaving 10 bases between the germline ends. CDR3: CASISKASYEQYF. CDR3 DNA: TGTGCCAGCATTTCCAAGGCCTCCTACGAGCAGTACTTC. The variable domain in full, completed from reference TRBV28 and TRBJ2-7, reads DVKVTQSSRYLVKRTGEKVFLECVQDMDHENMFWYRQDPGLGLRLIYFSYDVKMKEKGDIPEGYSVSREKKERFSLILESASTNQTSMYLCASISKASYEQYFGPGTRLTVT.

The chain combines TRBV6-1 with TRBJ2-3; TRBD1 is a possible D gene (6 bases). Trimming left V 3 bases short and J 0 bases short, with 10 bases between. This CDR3 region has 15 residues. The germline V gene has CDR1 MNHNS and CDR2 SASEGT. CDR3 region: CASSDRTASTDTQYF. The DNA of the CDR3 is TGTGCCAGCAGTGACCGGACAGCCAGCACAGATACGCAGTATTTT.

This clone was recorded only once. The chain has TRBV4-1 and TRBJ1-1, with D possibly matching TRBD1 (6 bases). Trimming removed 2 bases at V and 5 bases at J, with 12 bases between. In germline, CDR1 is MGHRA, CDR2 YSYEKL. The CDR3 has 14 residues. The CDR3 region has the DNA TGCGCCAGCAGCCAAACAGGGAAGGAAACTGAAGCTTTCTTT. As protein: CASSQTGKETEAFF.

This clone was seen once. The chain has TRBV7-8 and TRBJ1-5, with D unclear. The ends were cut back, 7 bases at V and 1 base at J, with 11 bases in the middle. Germline values: CDR1 SGHVS, CDR2 FQNEAQ. The CDR3 has 14 amino acids. In DNA form, the CDR3 reads TGTGCCAGCACCTATACAGCGAGCAATCAGCCCCAGCATTTT. This sequence encodes CASTYTASNQPQHF.

The rearrangement uses TRBV5-1 and TRBJ1-1; D is uncertain. Germline loops: CDR1 SGHRS, CDR2 YFSETQ. There are 14 residues in the CDR3. V was shortened by 2 bases and J by 1 base, with 9 bases between the two germline ends. CDR3 coding DNA: TGCGCCAGCAGCTTATCACAGACGAACACTGAAGCTTTCTTT. Protein sequence: CASSLSQTNTEAFF. The complete variable domain, with remaining parts taken from reference TRBV5-1 and TRBJ1-1, reads KAGVTQTPRYLIKTRGQQVTLSCSPISGHRSVSWYQQTPGQGLQFLFEYFSETQRNKGNFPGRFSGRQFSNSRSEMNVSTLELGDSALYLCASSLSQTNTEAFFGQGTRLTVV.

The chain is built from TRBV19 and TRBJ1-2; 7 bases align to TRBD1. V lost 2 bases to trimming and J lost 6 bases; unmatched junction nucleotides: 6. CDR1 is LNHDA, CDR2 SQIVND, per germline (reference sequence). The CDR3 loop spans 14 amino acids. The DNA of the CDR3 is TGTGCCAGTAGTATAACGAGGGGGCAGAATGGCTACACCTTC. As protein: CASSITRGQNGYTF.

The chain combines TRBV28 with TRBJ1-1; 8 nucleotides align to TRBD1. Germline CDR1 reads MDHEN; CDR2 reads SYDVKM. CDR3 size: 14 residues. Trimming removed 6 bases from V and 1 base from J; junction bases left unmatched: 4. The CDR3 coding sequence is TGTGCCAGCAGCCGGACAGGGTGGAACACTGAAGCTTTCTTT. Amino acids: CASSRTGWNTEAFF.

V and J are TRBV6-5 and TRBJ1-6, with a possible D match to TRBD1 (6 bases). Germline CDR1 and CDR2: MNHEY and SVGAGI. V lost 6 bases to trimming and J lost 6 bases, with 15 bases between them. This CDR3 region has 15 residues. The CDR3: CASSPPGQSNSPLHF. As DNA, the CDR3 is TGTGCCAGCAGCCCGCCCGGACAGTCTAATTCACCCCTCCACTTT.